This T cell receptor beta chain originates from a study of blood T cells in healthy people across ages. A J-beta primer mix and a sample-barcoded 5' primer were used in a second PCR of roughly 6 to 11 cycles. Every sample gave at least 2.5 million paired-end reads containing CDR3. TCRdb reanalysed the 5' RACE reads using MiXCR and keeps one entry per CDR3 protein. There are under 1 million distinct CDR3 sequences in the sample; approximately 44% occur only once, and nearly 20% lies in the top ten. The V segment lost 3 bases and the J segment 5 bases; nucleotides outside the gene matches: 6. This CDR3 comprises 15 residues.

The receptor was isolated from a man aged 55-75 years in good health. Input material: blood. V usage is TRBV12-3 or TRBV12-4 and J usage is TRBJ2-5, with TRBD1 identical over 10 bases. The CDR3 DNA is TGTGCCAGCAGTTTGTTTGCGGGACAGGGGGAGACCCAGTACTTC. Protein product: CASSLFAGQGETQYF.